This TCR beta chain was profiled in a study of blood T cell repertoires in COVID-19. Study as a whole: Sources were T cells, B-cell-depleted T cells, or PBMCs; the material itself was cDNA or gDNA.

Those who participated ranged in age from about 18 to 89 years and resided in 20 to 30 US areas. Cohort allocation depended upon clinical history that participants reported. Data came from immunoSEQ multiplex PCR; TCRdb stores just in-frame clones and leaves some out. The sample has 300,000 to 350,000 clones, 85% to 95% seen once. The V end lost 0 bases, the J end lost 3 bases, and 14 bases lay between the germline ends. This CDR3 is 16 amino acids long. Germline V gene data show CDR1 as MGHRA and CDR2 as YSYEKL. Sequenced: PBMCs or T cells enriched from blood (not recorded which). The chain couples TRBV4-1 to TRBJ1-2; D perhaps matches TRBD1 (5 bases). The sequence was collected from a young woman who had been exposed to COVID-19. In nucleotides, the CDR3 is TGCGCCAGCAGCCAAGATCAGCGGGAGGGGTACTATGGCTACACCTTC. Amino acids: CASSQDQREGYYGYTF.